This entry lists 10 T cell receptor beta chains sequenced from one sample in a study of blood T cells in healthy people across ages. Through a sample-barcoded 5' primer and a J-beta primer mix, a second PCR was run for roughly 6 to 11 cycles. TCRdb re-called the 5' RACE reads through MiXCR, storing one row per CDR3 protein. Of some 1.4 million distinct CDR3 sequences listed, roughly 45% are singletons. The sequenced material came from blood. These receptors originate from a young woman in good health.

About this clonotype itself: The germline gene is not matched at one end of the junction; a read error may be the cause. The chain joins TRBV5-1 to TRBJ2-1; D may be TRBD2 (5 bases). This CDR3 has 12 amino acids. Germline CDR1 reads SGHRS; CDR2 reads YFSETQ. CDR3 bases: TGCGCCGGCAGCTTTCCGGGGAATGAGCAGTTCTTC. As protein: CAGSFPGNEQFF.

The chain links TRBV12-3 or TRBV12-4 to TRBJ2-5; 14 bases agree with TRBD2. V lost 1 base and J lost 4; bases outside the gene matches: 8. There are 18 residues in the CDR3. As DNA, the CDR3 is TGTGCCAGCAGTTTAGGACTCGGACTAGCGGGAGGTCTAGAGACCCAGTACTTC. Its translation is CASSLGLGLAGGLETQYF.

The chain recombines TRBV30 with TRBJ1-2; D unclear. Trimming pared 7 bases from V and 8 bases from J, leaving 17 bases between. This CDR3 region has 12 residues. Germline V gene data show CDR1 as GTSNPN and CDR2 as SVGIG (reference sequence). The CDR3 region is CASQLTQGGYTF. The DNA of the CDR3 is TGTGCCTCGCAATTGACTCAAGGAGGCTACACCTTC.

The CDR3 sequence: CASSLGVTEKLFF. CDR3 DNA sequence: TGTGCCAGCAGTTTAGGGGTCACTGAAAAACTGTTTTTT. The chain recombines TRBV28 with TRBJ1-4; D remains ambiguous. V lost 2 bases, J lost 7 bases, and 8 bases lay in between. Germline assignment: CDR1 MDHEN and CDR2 SYDVKM. The CDR3 has 13 amino acids.

The genes are TRBV30 and TRBJ1-1; D gene unclear. The CDR3 runs 15 residues. The V gene's germline CDR1 is GTSNPN and CDR2 SVGIG (reference sequence). Trimming left V 3 bases short and J 0 bases short, with 14 bases between. CDR3 sequence (DNA): TGTGCCTGGAGGGCTGGACGGAACATGAACACTGAAGCTTTCTTT. Its protein is CAWRAGRNMNTEAFF.

The chain carries TRBV2 and TRBJ2-3; D gene uncertain. The CDR3 spans 15 residues. V lost 8 bases and J lost 1, with 16 bases in between. Germline loops: CDR1 SNHLY, CDR2 FYNNEI. The CDR3 coding sequence is TGTGCCAGCGCGAGTTCCGGGCTCGGCACAGATACGCAGTATTTT. This encodes CASASSGLGTDTQYF.

This rearrangement joins TRBV5-1 to TRBJ2-5; tentatively, D is TRBD1 (6 bases). The CDR3 has 15 residues. Trimming removed 0 bases at V and 1 base at J, with 10 bases between. The germline V gene encodes CDR1 SGHRS and CDR2 YFSETQ. The CDR3 protein is CASSLAQGPQETQYF. CDR3 nucleotide sequence: TGCGCCAGCAGCTTGGCCCAGGGGCCCCAAGAGACCCAGTACTTC. The full variable domain, rest sourced from reference TRBV5-1 and TRBJ2-5, is KAGVTQTPRYLIKTRGQQVTLSCSPISGHRSVSWYQQTPGQGLQFLFEYFSETQRNKGNFPGRFSGRQFSNSRSEMNVSTLELGDSALYLCASSLAQGPQETQYFGPGTRLLVL.

Comment on this clonotype: Just one base apart from a much larger clone, this may be a read error. The genes are TRBV29-1 and TRBJ2-3, with TRBD2 as a possible D gene (6 bases). The V end was cut by 7 bases, the J end by 6 bases, with 14 bases between. CDR1 and CDR2 from the germline V gene are SQVTM and ANQGSEA. This CDR3 is built from 12 residues. The CDR3 DNA is TGCAGCGCTGTAGCTGGGGGGGATACGCAGTATTTT. This sequence encodes CSAVAGGDTQYF.

The chain carries TRBV21-1 and TRBJ1-4. TRBV21-1 is annotated as a pseudogene. The CDR3 extends over 13 amino acids. The CDR3 sequence is CASSKVHGEKLFF. The CDR3 DNA follows: TGTGCCAGCAGCAAAGTTCATGGTGAAAAACTGTTTTTT.

The chain employs TRBV12-3 or TRBV12-4 and TRBJ1-6; possible D gene TRBD1, 6 bases. Between the trimmed V and J ends, which lost 5 bases and 11 bases, there was a span of 13 bases. The CDR3 runs to 13 residues. The DNA of the CDR3 is TGTGCCAGCAGTCTTTTACAGGGAGCACCCCTCCACTTT. Translation: CASSLLQGAPLHF.